The rows below give T cell receptor beta chains drawn from one sample of a study of cytomegalovirus exposure and HLA in healthy donors. Sequencing used immunoSEQ multiplex PCR; TCRdb keeps in-frame clones, though not all of them. The sample comprises just over 70,000 clones, around two thirds of which are singletons, and about an eighth rests with the top ten. The sample consisted of PBMCs. The receptor set was obtained from a human donor in good health. CDR3s include the opening cysteine and the closing phenylalanine or tryptophan. A D gene is named only where the DNA matches it firmly. Rows give clone size only sometimes, using once, few, many, or a class for an expanded clone.

D: TRBD1; V: TRBV7-9; J: TRBJ2-3; size: -; DNA: TGTGCCAGCAGCTTATTAACAGGGGTGGGTGATACGCAGTATTTT; CDR3: CASSLLTGVGDTQYF
D: -; V: TRBV25-1; J: TRBJ2-5; size: -; DNA: TGTGCCAGCAGTGTAACTAGCTCCCGGGCCGCCGACCAAGAGACCCAGTACTTC; CDR3: CASSVTSSRAADQETQYF
D: TRBD1; V: TRBV27; J: TRBJ1-1; size: -; DNA: TGTGCCAGCAGTTCCTCCCCGACAGGGGGGACTGAAGCTTTCTTT; CDR3: CASSSSPTGGTEAFF
D: -; V: TRBV5-1; J: TRBJ2-7; size: -; DNA: TGCGCCAGCAGCCAGACAGGTCCCCGCGAGCAGTACTTC; CDR3: CASSQTGPREQYF
D: -; V: TRBV28; J: TRBJ2-2; size: -; DNA: TGTGCCACCGGGACTCCGAACACCGGGGAGCTGTTTTTT; CDR3: CATGTPNTGELFF
D: TRBD2; V: TRBV7-2; J: TRBJ2-1; size: -; DNA: TGTGCCAGCACGAGCGGGAGTCTTCTGAGGTACAATGAGCAGTTCTTC; CDR3: CASTSGSLLRYNEQFF
D: -; V: TRBV29-1; J: TRBJ2-2; size: few; DNA: TGCAGCGTTAAGGGCAATAGCGGCCCTGACACCGGGGAGCTGTTTTTT; CDR3: CSVKGNSGPDTGELFF
D: -; V: TRBV10-3; J: TRBJ1-1; size: -; DNA: TGTGCCATCAGTGCAACTGAAGCTTTCTTT; CDR3: CAISATEAFF
D: TRBD2; V: TRBV9; J: TRBJ2-2; size: once; DNA: TGTGCCAGCAGCGACCCTACTAGCGGCTTTAACACCGGGGAGCTGTTTTTT; CDR3: CASSDPTSGFNTGELFF
D: -; V: TRBV9; J: TRBJ2-2; size: -; DNA: TGTGCCAGCAGCCCCTTTGTAGGGGGAACCGGGGAGCTGTTTTTT; CDR3: CASSPFVGGTGELFF
D: -; V: TRBV7-9; J: TRBJ2-1; size: -; DNA: TGTGCCAGCAGCCTGATGATGGGGGGTGAGCAGTTCTTC; CDR3: CASSLMMGGEQFF
D: -; V: TRBV6-5; J: TRBJ1-5; size: -; DNA: TGTGCCAGCAGGCGAGCCAGGGATAGCAATCAGCCCCAGCATTTT; CDR3: CASRRARDSNQPQHF
D: -; V: TRBV4-2; J: TRBJ2-7; size: -; DNA: TGTGCCAGCAGCCAAGACCTCGCAGGCTCCTACGAGCAGTACTTC; CDR3: CASSQDLAGSYEQYF
D: TRBD1; V: TRBV4-2; J: TRBJ1-5; size: -; DNA: TGTGCCAGCAGCCAGGGGACAGGGCAGCCCCAGCATTTT; CDR3: CASSQGTGQPQHF
D: TRBD1; V: TRBV7-9; J: TRBJ2-1; size: -; DNA: TGTGCCAGCAGCTTTGGACAGGGGGCTGGGAATGAGCAGTTCTTC; CDR3: CASSFGQGAGNEQFF
D: TRBD1; V: TRBV27; J: TRBJ1-4; size: -; DNA: TGTGCCATCTCACTCAGGGGGCCAACTAATGAAAAACTGTTTTTT; CDR3: CAISLRGPTNEKLFF
D: -; V: TRBV10-2; J: TRBJ1-2; size: -; DNA: TGCGCCAGCAGTGGAGAAATACCCTATGGCTACACCTTC; CDR3: CASSGEIPYGYTF
D: -; V: TRBV6-1; J: TRBJ2-5; size: few; DNA: TGTGCCAGCAGTGAAGCCGCGGAGACCCAGTACTTC; CDR3: CASSEAAETQYF
D: TRBD1; V: TRBV25-1; J: TRBJ1-1; size: -; DNA: TGTGCCAGCAACCTCGGACAGGGGAACACTGAAGCTTTCTTT; CDR3: CASNLGQGNTEAFF
D: -; V: TRBV6-1; J: TRBJ2-5; size: -; DNA: TGTGCCAGCAGATTCGTACGGGGTTTGGGAGAGACCCAGTACTTC; CDR3: CASRFVRGLGETQYF
D: -; V: TRBV27; J: TRBJ1-2; size: -; DNA: TGTGCCAGCAGTTCCCTGACAGGCCCCTCTAACTATGGCTACACCTTC; CDR3: CASSSLTGPSNYGYTF
D: TRBD2; V: TRBV27; J: TRBJ2-7; size: -; DNA: TGTGCCAGCAGTTTATTGCGGGAGGTTCCCTACGAGCAGTACTTC; CDR3: CASSLLREVPYEQYF
D: TRBD2; V: TRBV27; J: TRBJ2-3; size: few; DNA: TGTGCCAGCAGTTTAATACCTAGCGGGAGGAATAGCCCAGATACGCAGTATTTT; CDR3: CASSLIPSGRNSPDTQYF
D: -; V: TRBV5-1; J: TRBJ2-1; size: -; DNA: TGCGCCAGCAGCTTGGCCGGACTACTCTCGGATGAGCAGTTCTTC; CDR3: CASSLAGLLSDEQFF
D: -; V: TRBV30; J: TRBJ2-7; size: -; DNA: TGTGCCTGGAATCGGGACACCTACGAGCAGTACTTC; CDR3: CAWNRDTYEQYF
D: -; V: TRBV7-6; J: TRBJ1-5; size: once; DNA: TGTGCCAGCAGCGTTACATCGTATAGCAATCAGCCCCAGCATTTT; CDR3: CASSVTSYSNQPQHF
D: TRBD1; V: TRBV6-1; J: TRBJ2-7; size: -; DNA: TGTGCCAGCAGAGACCTGGACAGGGGCCCCTACGAGCAGTACTTC; CDR3: CASRDLDRGPYEQYF
D: -; V: TRBV10-3; J: TRBJ1-6; size: few; DNA: TGTGCCATCAGTGAGGTGGGAGCTAATTCACCCCTCCACTTT; CDR3: CAISEVGANSPLHF
D: -; V: TRBV13; J: TRBJ2-5; size: -; DNA: TGTGCCAGCAGCTTAGGGCAGGGTCGGGAGACCCAGTACTTC; CDR3: CASSLGQGRETQYF
D: -; V: TRBV27; J: TRBJ2-1; size: -; DNA: TGTGCCAGCAGCCCGACCCCCACAGGGAGCCATGAGCAGTTCTTC; CDR3: CASSPTPTGSHEQFF
D: -; V: TRBV6-1; J: TRBJ2-7; size: -; DNA: TGTGCCAGCAGTGAGCTCGGGGTGGCCTACGAGCAGTACTTC; CDR3: CASSELGVAYEQYF
D: TRBD2; V: TRBV9; J: TRBJ2-3; size: -; DNA: TGTGCCAGCAGCGTGCTCCAAGCGGGAGTGAGAGATACGCAGTATTTT; CDR3: CASSVLQAGVRDTQYF
D: TRBD2; V: TRBV4-1; J: TRBJ2-7; size: -; DNA: TGCGCCAGCAGCCAAGATCGGCTAGCGGGAAAGTACGAGCAGTACTTC; CDR3: CASSQDRLAGKYEQYF
D: -; V: TRBV5-6; J: TRBJ2-1; size: few; DNA: TGTGCCAGCAGCTTATGGGCAGGGACCTACAATGAGCAGTTCTTC; CDR3: CASSLWAGTYNEQFF
D: -; V: TRBV6-5; J: TRBJ2-1; size: -; DNA: TGTGCCAGCAGTATCCAGGGGAGAGAGCAGTTCTTC; CDR3: CASSIQGREQFF
D: TRBD1; V: TRBV5-8; J: TRBJ1-4; size: -; DNA: TGTGCCAGCCGACGGCAACAGGGGATTAATGAAAAACTGTTTTTT; CDR3: CASRRQQGINEKLFF
D: -; V: TRBV25-1; J: TRBJ2-2; size: -; DNA: TGTGCCAGCAGGGACTCGCGGGACACCGGGGAGCTGTTTTTT; CDR3: CASRDSRDTGELFF